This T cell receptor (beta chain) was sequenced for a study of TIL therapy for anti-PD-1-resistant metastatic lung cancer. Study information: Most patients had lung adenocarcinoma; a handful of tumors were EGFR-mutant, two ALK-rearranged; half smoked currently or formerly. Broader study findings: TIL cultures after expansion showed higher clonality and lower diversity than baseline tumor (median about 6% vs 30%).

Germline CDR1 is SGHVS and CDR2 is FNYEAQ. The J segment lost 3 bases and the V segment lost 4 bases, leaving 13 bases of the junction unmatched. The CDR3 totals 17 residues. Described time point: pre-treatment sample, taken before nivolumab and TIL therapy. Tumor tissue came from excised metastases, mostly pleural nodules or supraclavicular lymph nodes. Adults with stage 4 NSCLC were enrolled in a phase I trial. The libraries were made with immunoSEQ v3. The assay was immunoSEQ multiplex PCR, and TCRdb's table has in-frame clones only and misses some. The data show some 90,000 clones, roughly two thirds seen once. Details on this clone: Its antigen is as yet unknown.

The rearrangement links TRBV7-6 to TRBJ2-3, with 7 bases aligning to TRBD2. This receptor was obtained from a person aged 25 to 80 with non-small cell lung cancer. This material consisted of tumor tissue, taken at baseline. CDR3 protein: CASSSQRGQLGTDTQYF. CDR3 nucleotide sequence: TGTGCCAGCAGCTCACAGCGGGGCCAACTCGGGACAGATACGCAGTATTTT.